The clone carrying this T cell receptor (beta chain) has a handful of counts. Under the authors' procedure: Reference gene primer amplification yielded estimated nucleated cell counts. Sequencing was performed with immunoSEQ multiplex PCR; in TCRdb, only in-frame clones are kept and a portion is missing. V and J calls and clone size come straight from that table; D and trimming were deduced from the DNA. Of roughly 120,000 clones in the sample, approximately 70% were seen once. The CDR3 loop spans 11 amino acids. V lost 3 bases to trimming and J lost 8 bases, with 8 bases between them. In germline, CDR1 is DFQATT, CDR2 SNEGSKA (reference sequence). The entry originates in a study of blood T cell repertoires in COVID-19. Study-level background: PBMCs, B-cell-depleted T cells, or T cells provided the cDNA or gDNA that made up the material.

The genes are TRBV20-1 and TRBJ2-1; no clear D gene. This TCR came from a human donor with acute or convalescent COVID-19. The donor label of this sample is uncertain. The sequenced sample was peripheral blood. CDR3 residues: CSASRSDEQFF. DNA for the CDR3: TGCAGTGCTAGCCGGAGTGATGAGCAGTTCTTC.